Described below is a single TCR beta chain sequence and its context. Its antigen is as yet unknown. The data stem from a study of T-cell memory formation after mild COVID-19. Trimming removed 5 bases from V and 2 bases from J, with 11 bases in between. CDR1 and CDR2 (germline): SEHNR, FQNEAQ (reference sequence). The CDR3 is 14 residues long. TCRdb fed the 5' RACE reads into MiXCR, producing one record per CDR3 protein. The table records 10,000 to 15,000 distinct CDR3 sequences, more than 14% of them present only once. Regarding the study as a whole: Balance between CD4 and CD8 was seen in clones contracting day 15 to 85, and a CD4+ lean was seen in later expanders.

J is TRBJ2-3 and V is TRBV7-9; D gene unclear. This clonotype was sampled from a man younger than 35 who had mild COVID-19 (a few samples of this study predate the infection). Cell type and time point are not known. Sequenced sample: PBMCs or a T cell subset sorted from them (not recorded which). The CDR3 DNA reads TGTGCCAGCAGCAGTAGACCGAACACAGATACGCAGTATTTT. Its translation is CASSSRPNTDTQYF.